This T cell receptor beta chain was obtained from a study of shared clonotypes between healthy human individuals. The CDR3 runs 15 residues. Sorted-subset replicate PCR reactions were performed with around 200 ng DNA, corresponding to about 30,000 T cell genomes. Profiled with immunoSEQ multiplex PCR; TCRdb holds only in-frame clones, not every one. Here the sample spans some 630,000 clones, less than 80% being singletons. The donors, all of them Caucasian adults, lived in Nashville, Tennessee. This sequence joins TRBV21-1 and TRBJ2-1; the listed D gene, TRBD2, was not tested against the DNA. TRBV21-1 is described as a pseudogene. What was sequenced was memory CD4+ T cells sorted from blood. Subset denoted: CD45RA-negative fraction. This sequence was found in a woman aged 30 to 39 in good health. The CDR3 DNA follows: TGTGCCAGCACCATTAGGGAGCGGGAGGGCCACGAGCAGTTCTTC. Translating it yields CASTIREREGHEQFF.